The T cell receptor beta chain under discussion was sequenced for a study of blood T cell repertoires in COVID-19. Study background: The study drew acute and convalescent COVID-19 samples from the United States, Italy and Spain. PBMCs, B-cell-depleted T cells, or T cells provided the cDNA or gDNA that made up the material.

Generated by immunoSEQ multiplex PCR, the TCRdb table keeps only in-frame clones and is missing some. The table has about 250,000 clones, about 85% seen once. V dropped 1 base and J dropped 3; count of bases not matched to a gene: 5. The CDR3 runs 16 residues. Germline CDR1 is SGHVS and CDR2 is FNYEAQ. The receptor's source is a man between 18 and 29 years old with active or convalescent COVID-19. The rearrangement uses TRBV7-6 and TRBJ2-1; TRBD1 aligns across 8 bases. Sequencing input: peripheral blood. Here the CDR3 reads CASSLGYTGGYNEQFF. The DNA for the CDR3 is TGTGCCAGCAGCTTAGGATACACAGGGGGCTACAATGAGCAGTTCTTC.